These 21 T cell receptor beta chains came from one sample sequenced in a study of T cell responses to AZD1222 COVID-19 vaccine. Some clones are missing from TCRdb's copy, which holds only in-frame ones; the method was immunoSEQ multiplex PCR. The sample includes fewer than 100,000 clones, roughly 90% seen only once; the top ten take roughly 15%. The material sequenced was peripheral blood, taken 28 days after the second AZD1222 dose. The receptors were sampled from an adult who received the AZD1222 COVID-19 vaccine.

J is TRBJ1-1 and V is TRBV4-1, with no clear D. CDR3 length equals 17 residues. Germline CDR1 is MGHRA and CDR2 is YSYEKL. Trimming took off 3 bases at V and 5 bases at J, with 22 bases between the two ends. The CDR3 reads CASSHILRRTRETEAFF. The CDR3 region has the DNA TGCGCCAGCAGCCACATCCTCCGGAGAACACGGGAAACTGAAGCTTTCTTT.

CDR3: CATEAPGTNTGELFF. The CDR3 nucleotides read TGTGCCACCGAAGCCCCAGGGACCAACACCGGGGAGCTGTTTTTT. The genes are TRBV24-1 and TRBJ2-2; D could derive from TRBD1 or TRBD2 (5 bases each). CDR1 is KGHDR, CDR2 SFDVKD, per germline. This CDR3 region has 15 residues. Trimming took 9 bases from V and 2 from J, leaving 15 bases between them.

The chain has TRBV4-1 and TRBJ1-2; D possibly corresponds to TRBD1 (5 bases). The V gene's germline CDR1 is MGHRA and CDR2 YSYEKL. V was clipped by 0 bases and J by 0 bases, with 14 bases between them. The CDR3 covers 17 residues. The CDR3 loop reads CASSQEEGLTPNYGYTF. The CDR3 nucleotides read TGCGCCAGCAGCCAAGAGGAGGGGCTCACCCCTAACTATGGCTACACCTTC.

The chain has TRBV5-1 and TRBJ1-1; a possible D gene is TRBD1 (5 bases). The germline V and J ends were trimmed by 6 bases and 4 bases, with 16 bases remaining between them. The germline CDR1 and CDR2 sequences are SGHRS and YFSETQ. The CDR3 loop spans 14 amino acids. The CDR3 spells CASTQPGGATEAFF. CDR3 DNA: TGCGCCAGCACCCAACCCGGTGGGGCCACTGAAGCTTTCTTT.

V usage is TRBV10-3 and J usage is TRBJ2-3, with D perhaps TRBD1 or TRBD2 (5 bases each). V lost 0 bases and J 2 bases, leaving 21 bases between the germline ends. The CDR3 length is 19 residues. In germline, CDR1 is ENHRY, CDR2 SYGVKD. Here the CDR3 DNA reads TGTGCCATCAGTGAGTCGATTTTGAGGGGCACCGAATCCACAGATACGCAGTATTTT. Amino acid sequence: CAISESILRGTESTDTQYF.

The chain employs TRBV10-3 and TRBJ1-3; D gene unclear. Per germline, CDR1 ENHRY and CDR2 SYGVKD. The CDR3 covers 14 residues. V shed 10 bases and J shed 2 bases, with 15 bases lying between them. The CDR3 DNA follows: TGTGCCACCGCGCCGCAGACCACTGGAAACACCATATATTTT. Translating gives CATAPQTTGNTIYF.

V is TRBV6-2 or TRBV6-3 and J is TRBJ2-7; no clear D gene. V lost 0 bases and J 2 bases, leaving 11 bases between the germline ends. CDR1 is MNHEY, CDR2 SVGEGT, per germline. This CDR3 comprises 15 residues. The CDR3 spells CASSYSLGKAYEQYF. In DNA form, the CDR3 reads TGTGCCAGCAGTTACTCTCTGGGCAAGGCCTACGAGCAGTACTTC.

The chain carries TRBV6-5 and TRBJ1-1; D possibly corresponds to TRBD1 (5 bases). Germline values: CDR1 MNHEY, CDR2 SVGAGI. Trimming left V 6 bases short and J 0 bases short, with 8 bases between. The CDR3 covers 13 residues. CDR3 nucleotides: TGTGCCAGCAGGAGGGGAATGAACACTGAAGCTTTCTTT. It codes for CASRRGMNTEAFF.

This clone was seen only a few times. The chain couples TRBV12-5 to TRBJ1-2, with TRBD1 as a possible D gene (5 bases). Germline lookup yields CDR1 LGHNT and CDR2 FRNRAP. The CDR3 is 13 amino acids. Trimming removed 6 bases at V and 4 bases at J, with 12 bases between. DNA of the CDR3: TGTGCTAGTGGCTTAAACAGGCTCTATGGCTACACCTTC. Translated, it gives CASGLNRLYGYTF.

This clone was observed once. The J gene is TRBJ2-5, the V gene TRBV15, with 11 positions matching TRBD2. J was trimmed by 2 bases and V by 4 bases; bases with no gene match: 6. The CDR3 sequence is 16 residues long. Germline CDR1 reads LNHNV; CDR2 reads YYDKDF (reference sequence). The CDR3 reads CATSNLAGGKQETQYF. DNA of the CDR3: TGTGCCACCAGCAATTTAGCGGGAGGGAAACAAGAGACCCAGTACTTC.

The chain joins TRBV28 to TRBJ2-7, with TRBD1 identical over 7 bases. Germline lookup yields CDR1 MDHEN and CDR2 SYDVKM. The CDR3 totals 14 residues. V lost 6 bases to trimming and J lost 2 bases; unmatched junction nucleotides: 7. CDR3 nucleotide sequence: TGTGCCAGCAGCCTAGACAGGGCCCCCTACGAGCAGTACTTC. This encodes CASSLDRAPYEQYF.

DNA of the CDR3: TGTGCCAGCAGCGCCGGAGTCGGATCTGGGGCCAACGTCCTGACTTTC. Its protein product is CASSAGVGSGANVLTF. The rearrangement links TRBV9 to TRBJ2-6; D ambiguous. V was cut by 3 bases and J by 1 base, with 11 bases left in between. The CDR3 length is 16 residues. The germline V gene encodes CDR1 SGDLS and CDR2 YYNGEE. Complete variable domain (other parts from reference TRBV9 and TRBJ2-6): DSGVTQTPKHLITATGQRVTLRCSPRSGDLSVYWYQQSLDQGLQFLIQYYNGEERAKGNILERFSAQQFPDLHSELNLSSLELGDSALYFCASSAGVGSGANVLTFGAGSRLTVL.

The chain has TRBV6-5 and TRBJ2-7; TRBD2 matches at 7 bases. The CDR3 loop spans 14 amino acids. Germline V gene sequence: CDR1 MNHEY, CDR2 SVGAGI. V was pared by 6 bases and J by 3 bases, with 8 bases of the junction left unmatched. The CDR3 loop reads CASRGGRASYEQYF. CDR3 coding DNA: TGTGCCAGCAGGGGGGGGAGGGCGAGCTACGAGCAGTACTTC.

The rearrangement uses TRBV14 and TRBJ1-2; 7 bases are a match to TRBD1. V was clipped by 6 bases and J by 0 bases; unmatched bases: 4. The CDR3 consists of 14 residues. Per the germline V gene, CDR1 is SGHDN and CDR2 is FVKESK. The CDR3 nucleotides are TGTGCCAGCAGTAGGGGGCAAGCTAACTATGGCTACACCTTC. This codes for CASSRGQANYGYTF.

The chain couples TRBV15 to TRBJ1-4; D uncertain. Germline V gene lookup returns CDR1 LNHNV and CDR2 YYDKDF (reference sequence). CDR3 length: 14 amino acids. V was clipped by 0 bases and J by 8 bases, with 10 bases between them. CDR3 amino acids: CATSRDRGKEKLFF. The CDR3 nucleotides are TGTGCCACCAGCAGAGATCGAGGGAAGGAAAAACTGTTTTTT.

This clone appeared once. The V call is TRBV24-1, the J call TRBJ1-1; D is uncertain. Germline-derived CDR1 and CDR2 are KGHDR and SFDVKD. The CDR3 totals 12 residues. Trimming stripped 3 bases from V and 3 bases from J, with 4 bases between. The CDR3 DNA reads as TGTGCCACCAGTGATCGGGACACTGAAGCTTTCTTT. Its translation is CATSDRDTEAFF.

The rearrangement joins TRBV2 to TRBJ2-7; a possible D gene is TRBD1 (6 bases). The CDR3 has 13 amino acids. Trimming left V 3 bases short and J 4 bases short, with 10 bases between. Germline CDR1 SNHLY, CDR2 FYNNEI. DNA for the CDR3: TGTGCCAGCAGTGAGGCAGGGGTGTACGAGCAGTACTTC. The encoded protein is CASSEAGVYEQYF. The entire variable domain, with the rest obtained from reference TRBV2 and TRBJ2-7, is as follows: EPEVTQTPSHQVTQMGQEVILRCVPISNHLYFYWYRQILGQKVEFLVSFYNNEISEKSEIFDDQFSVERPDGSNFTLKIRSTKLEDSAMYFCASSEAGVYEQYFGPGTRLTVT.

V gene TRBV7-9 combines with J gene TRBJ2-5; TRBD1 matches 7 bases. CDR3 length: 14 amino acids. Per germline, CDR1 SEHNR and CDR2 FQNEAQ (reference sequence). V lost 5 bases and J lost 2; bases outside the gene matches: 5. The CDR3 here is CASSPDREQETQYF. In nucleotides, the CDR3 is TGTGCCAGCAGCCCTGACAGGGAGCAAGAGACCCAGTACTTC.

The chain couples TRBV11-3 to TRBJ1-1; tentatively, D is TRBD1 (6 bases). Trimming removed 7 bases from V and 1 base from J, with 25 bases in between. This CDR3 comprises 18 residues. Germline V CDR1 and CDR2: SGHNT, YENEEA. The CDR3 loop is CASTLNGGRDIRNTEAFF. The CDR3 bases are TGTGCCAGCACCCTAAATGGGGGCAGGGACATCCGGAACACTGAAGCTTTCTTT.

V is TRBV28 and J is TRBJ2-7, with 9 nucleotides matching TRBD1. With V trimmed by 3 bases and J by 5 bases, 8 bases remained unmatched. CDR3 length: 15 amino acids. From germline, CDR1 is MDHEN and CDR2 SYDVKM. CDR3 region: CASSLVGQGRDEQYF. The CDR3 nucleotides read TGTGCCAGCAGTTTGGTCGGACAGGGGAGAGACGAGCAGTACTTC.

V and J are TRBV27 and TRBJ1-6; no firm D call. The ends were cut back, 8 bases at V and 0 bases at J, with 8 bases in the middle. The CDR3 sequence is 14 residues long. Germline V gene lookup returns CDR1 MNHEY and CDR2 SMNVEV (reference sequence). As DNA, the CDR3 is TGTGCCAGCGGAGTTAGCTCCTATAATTCACCCCTCCACTTT. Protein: CASGVSSYNSPLHF.